These T cell receptor beta chains were read from a single sample in a study of blood T cell repertoires in COVID-19. Sequencing was performed with immunoSEQ multiplex PCR; in TCRdb, only in-frame clones are kept and a portion is missing. The sample has about 50,000 clones; nearly 90% are singletons. Specimen: peripheral blood. The source is an elderly man with active or convalescent COVID-19. Each CDR3 is given with its conserved first and last residue. Fields, in order: J gene, V gene, CDR3 protein.

TRBJ1-2,TRBV28,CASSTTLTGQGNGYTF
TRBJ1-1,TRBV5-8,CASSIILEAFF
TRBJ2-1,TRBV28,CASLSNLGSGTGGNNEQFF
TRBJ1-6,TRBV6-5,CASSYSPGANNSPLHF
TRBJ2-7,TRBV7-2,CASTQGTGRSYEQYF
TRBJ1-2,TRBV6-5,CASSYSRAIYGYTF
TRBJ1-6,TRBV5-6,CASSPGGGTYNSPLHF
TRBJ2-3,TRBV10-3,CAIRAELAGGRDTQYF
TRBJ2-7,TRBV2,CASSGTSGRARYHEQYF
TRBJ2-1,TRBV3-1/TRBV3-2,CASKGALGLAGVSNEQFF
TRBJ2-3,TRBV7-9,CASSLAVWDTQYF
TRBJ2-1,TRBV28,CASSTSRSQEIITEPFF
TRBJ1-1,TRBV7-2,CASSSGQHTEAFF
TRBJ1-1,TRBV7-2,CASSPSPGNTEAFF
TRBJ2-1,TRBV5-5,CASLKDSGLAGSGEQFF
TRBJ2-7,TRBV18,CASSFRGVDEQYF
TRBJ2-2,TRBV7-9,CASSLGDGTAYSGELFF
TRBJ1-6,TRBV27,CASRVWGEGNSPLHF
TRBJ2-2,TRBV5-6,CASSLRRLGDTGELFF
TRBJ2-7,TRBV14,CASSRETGAFSYEQYF
TRBJ1-2,TRBV28,CASSPTQGARGYTF
TRBJ2-3,TRBV5-1,CASSFPLTSSDTQYF
TRBJ1-3,TRBV9,CASSQTGRGNTIYF
TRBJ2-6,TRBV5-6,CASTDSSGANVLTF
TRBJ1-6,TRBV9,CASSVDGRTYSGNSPLHF
TRBJ2-4,TRBV6-5,CASSYGHPIAKNIQYF
TRBJ2-4,TRBV3-1/TRBV3-2,CASSVDLAKNIQYF
TRBJ1-1,TRBV10-3,CASSAGFTEAFF
TRBJ1-2,TRBV7-9,CASSLGQTNYGYTF
TRBJ2-2,TRBV7-7,CASRLDRDTGELFF
TRBJ2-1,TRBV6-4,CASSDSDGLEQFF
TRBJ1-1,TRBV6-5,CASSNLGGTEAFF
TRBJ2-2,TRBV4-3,CASSRGGGRGTGELFF
TRBJ1-4,TRBV5-1,CASSLDVRANEKLFF
TRBJ1-3,TRBV24-1,CATSDLLGNTIYF
TRBJ2-7,TRBV28,CASSPPGTVNYEQYF
TRBJ1-4,TRBV5-1,CASSTAQANNEKLFF
TRBJ2-3,TRBV7-3,CASSLNSGVGDTQYF
TRBJ1-2,TRBV4-3,CASSGAGRGYTF
TRBJ2-3,TRBV19,CASSMRLARSTDTQYF
TRBJ2-2,TRBV5-5,CASSLPLGTSNTGELFF